The rows below give T cell receptor beta chains drawn from one sample of a study of neurological immune-mediated disorders. TCRdb reprocessed the 5' RACE reads with MiXCR, giving one entry per CDR3 protein. The sample lists about 24,000 distinct CDR3 sequences; about 12% were seen once. Sequencing was done on a sample of CD4+ T cells from blood. These receptors all stem from a female donor with HTLV-1-associated myelopathy (HAM/TSP). Both conserved end residues are part of each CDR3. D genes are given only for firm matches. Where a row states a size, it is once, few, many or the class of an expanded clone; other rows omit it.

CDR3 protein: CASSPAGSGNTIYF
CDR3 DNA: TGCGCCAGCAGCCCGGCCGGCTCTGGAAACACCATATATTTT
CDR3 length: 14
clone size: many
D gene: .
V gene: TRBV5-1
J gene: TRBJ1-3

CDR3 protein: CASSLAHTEAFF
CDR3 DNA: TGTGCCAGCAGCTTAGCCCACACTGAAGCTTTCTTT
CDR3 length: 12
clone size: many
D gene: .
V gene: TRBV7-2
J gene: TRBJ1-1

CDR3 protein: CASSLSPLAFQETQYF
CDR3 DNA: TGTGCCAGCAGCCTCAGCCCCCTAGCGTTCCAAGAGACCCAGTACTTC
CDR3 length: 16
clone size: many
D gene: .
V gene: TRBV11-2
J gene: TRBJ2-5

CDR3 protein: CASSLPREGVRQFF
CDR3 DNA: TGTGCCAGCAGCCTCCCTCGAGAGGGGGTCCGGCAGTTCTTC
CDR3 length: 14
clone size: many
D gene: .
V gene: TRBV7-9
J gene: TRBJ2-1

CDR3 protein: CASSFNSDQDTQYF
CDR3 DNA: TGTGCCAGCAGCTTTAACTCAGACCAAGATACGCAGTATTTT
CDR3 length: 14
clone size: .
D gene: .
V gene: TRBV5-4
J gene: TRBJ2-3

CDR3 protein: CSARYSQTGSSYNEKFF
CDR3 DNA: TGCAGTGCTAGGTATTCTCAGACAGGGAGCTCCTACAATGAGAAGTTCTTC
CDR3 length: 17
clone size: .
D gene: TRBD1
V gene: TRBV20-1
J gene: TRBJ2-1

CDR3 protein: CSASGDSTDTQYF
CDR3 DNA: TGCAGTGCTAGTGGGGACTCCACAGATACGCAGTATTTT
CDR3 length: 13
clone size: few
D gene: .
V gene: TRBV20-1
J gene: TRBJ2-3

CDR3 protein: CASSPQLAGTYNEQFF
CDR3 DNA: TGTGCCAGCAGCCCTCAACTAGCGGGAACCTACAATGAGCAGTTCTTC
CDR3 length: 16
clone size: many
D gene: TRBD2
V gene: TRBV3-1
J gene: TRBJ2-1

CDR3 protein: CATSDFSTGANVLTF
CDR3 DNA: TGTGCCACCAGTGATTTCAGCACCGGGGCCAACGTCCTGACTTTC
CDR3 length: 15
clone size: many
D gene: .
V gene: TRBV24-1
J gene: TRBJ2-6

CDR3 protein: CASSFRTSGRETQYF
CDR3 DNA: TGTGCCAGCAGCTTCCGGACTAGCGGCCGCGAGACCCAGTACTTC
CDR3 length: 15
clone size: many
D gene: TRBD2
V gene: TRBV5-6
J gene: TRBJ2-5

CDR3 protein: CASSNLTGTGGSEQYF
CDR3 DNA: TGCGCCAGCAGCAATCTAACCGGGACAGGGGGTAGCGAGCAGTACTTC
CDR3 length: 16
clone size: few
D gene: TRBD1
V gene: TRBV4-3
J gene: TRBJ2-7

CDR3 protein: CASSLDPGPNEKLFF
CDR3 DNA: TGTGCCAGCAGTCTTGATCCGGGGCCTAATGAAAAACTGTTTTTT
CDR3 length: 15
clone size: medium-sized
D gene: .
V gene: TRBV12-3/TRBV12-4
J gene: TRBJ1-4

CDR3 protein: CSARGVRSTGELFF
CDR3 DNA: TGCAGTGCTAGGGGGGTTAGATCCACCGGGGAGCTGTTTTTT
CDR3 length: 14
clone size: many
D gene: .
V gene: TRBV20-1
J gene: TRBJ2-2

CDR3 protein: CASRPLLAGDMGGEQYF
CDR3 DNA: TGTGCCAGCAGACCCCTCCTAGCGGGAGACATGGGCGGCGAGCAGTACTTC
CDR3 length: 17
clone size: many
D gene: TRBD2
V gene: TRBV2
J gene: TRBJ2-7

CDR3 protein: CSVGGDVTDTQYF
CDR3 DNA: TGCAGCGTTGGCGGCGATGTTACAGATACGCAGTATTTT
CDR3 length: 13
clone size: .
D gene: .
V gene: TRBV29-1
J gene: TRBJ2-3

CDR3 protein: CASSTGQGAQEQYF
CDR3 DNA: TGTGCCAGCAGTACCGGACAGGGGGCGCAGGAGCAGTACTTC
CDR3 length: 14
clone size: medium-sized
D gene: TRBD1
V gene: TRBV2
J gene: TRBJ2-7

CDR3 protein: CASSLAGATGSDTQYF
CDR3 DNA: TGTGCCAGCAGCTTAGCAGGAGCTACAGGTAGCGATACGCAGTATTTT
CDR3 length: 16
clone size: many
D gene: .
V gene: TRBV11-3
J gene: TRBJ2-3

CDR3 protein: CSASEEETQYF
CDR3 DNA: TGCAGTGCTAGTGAGGAAGAGACCCAGTACTTC
CDR3 length: 11
clone size: many
D gene: .
V gene: TRBV20-1
J gene: TRBJ2-5

CDR3 protein: CAGREYRTEAFF
CDR3 DNA: TGCGCCGGACGGGAATACAGGACTGAAGCTTTCTTT
CDR3 length: 12
clone size: many
D gene: .
V gene: TRBV4-3
J gene: TRBJ1-1

CDR3 protein: CASSLEQGDYGYTF
CDR3 DNA: TGTGCCAGCAGCTTAGAGCAGGGAGACTATGGCTACACCTTC
CDR3 length: 14
clone size: many
D gene: .
V gene: TRBV7-2
J gene: TRBJ1-2

CDR3 protein: CSATNGREGNNSPLHF
CDR3 DNA: TGCAGTGCTACTAATGGCAGGGAGGGGAATAATTCACCCCTCCACTTT
CDR3 length: 16
clone size: many
D gene: .
V gene: TRBV20-1
J gene: TRBJ1-6

CDR3 protein: CASSRAMGSEAFF
CDR3 DNA: TGCGCCAGCAGTCGGGCTATGGGGTCTGAAGCTTTCTTT
CDR3 length: 13
clone size: many
D gene: .
V gene: TRBV5-1
J gene: TRBJ1-1

CDR3 protein: CASSFAAGTSGGEQYF
CDR3 DNA: TGTGCCAGCAGCTTCGCTGCCGGGACTAGCGGGGGCGAGCAGTACTTC
CDR3 length: 16
clone size: many
D gene: TRBD2
V gene: TRBV7-2
J gene: TRBJ2-7

CDR3 protein: CASSYSMTAPYNEQFF
CDR3 DNA: TGTGCCAGCAGTTACTCGATGACAGCGCCCTACAATGAGCAGTTCTTC
CDR3 length: 16
clone size: many
D gene: .
V gene: TRBV6-5
J gene: TRBJ2-1

CDR3 protein: CASSPGGGTSGIQETQYF
CDR3 DNA: TGTGCCAGCAGCCCCGGGGGGGGGACTAGCGGTATCCAAGAGACCCAGTACTTC
CDR3 length: 18
clone size: few
D gene: TRBD2
V gene: TRBV7-3
J gene: TRBJ2-5

CDR3 protein: CASSLLGGRGQPQHF
CDR3 DNA: TGTGCCAGCAGCTTATTGGGGGGCAGAGGTCAGCCCCAGCATTTT
CDR3 length: 15
clone size: .
D gene: .
V gene: TRBV5-5
J gene: TRBJ1-5